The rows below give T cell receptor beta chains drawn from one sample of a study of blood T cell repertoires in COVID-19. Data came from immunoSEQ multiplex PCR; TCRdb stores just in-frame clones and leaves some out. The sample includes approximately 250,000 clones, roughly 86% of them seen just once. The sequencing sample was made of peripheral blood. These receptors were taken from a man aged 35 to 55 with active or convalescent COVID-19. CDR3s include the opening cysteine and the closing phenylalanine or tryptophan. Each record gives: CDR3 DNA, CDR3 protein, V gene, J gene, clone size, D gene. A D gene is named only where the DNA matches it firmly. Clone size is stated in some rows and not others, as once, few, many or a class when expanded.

TGTGCTAGTGGCCGGGACAGTCACACAGATACGCAGTATTTT	CASGRDSHTDTQYF	TRBV12-5	TRBJ2-3	NA	TRBD1
TGTGCCAGCTCACCATTATCTGGGGACAGGGCGTACACTGAAGCTTTCTTT	CASSPLSGDRAYTEAFF	TRBV18	TRBJ1-1	NA	TRBD1
TGTGCCAGCAGTCTCGGACAGGGCTACGGCTACACCTTC	CASSLGQGYGYTF	TRBV28	TRBJ1-2	NA	TRBD1
TGCAGCGTCCAGGGGACAGGGGGACGGAACGAGCAGTACTTC	CSVQGTGGRNEQYF	TRBV29-1	TRBJ2-7	NA	TRBD1
TGTGCCAGCAGCCCGCTCGAGGGAACCTATGGCTACACCTTC	CASSPLEGTYGYTF	TRBV5-4	TRBJ1-2	NA	NA
TGTGCCAGCAGAAGACAGGGGGACACTGAAGCTTTCTTT	CASRRQGDTEAFF	TRBV28	TRBJ1-1	NA	TRBD1
TGCGCCAGCAGCTTGACCGCCGACAGGGGGCTAGGGGATACGCAGTATTTT	CASSLTADRGLGDTQYF	TRBV5-1	TRBJ2-3	once	TRBD1
TGCGCCAGCAGCCAAGATTCCCTAAACACTGAAGCTTTCTTT	CASSQDSLNTEAFF	TRBV4-1	TRBJ1-1	NA	NA
TGTGCCACCAGTGAGCGGACTAGCGGCTCAGATACGCAGTATTTT	CATSERTSGSDTQYF	TRBV24-1	TRBJ2-3	NA	TRBD2
TGTGCCAGTAGAAAAGGGGGTACCGGGGAGCTGTTTTTT	CASRKGGTGELFF	TRBV19	TRBJ2-2	once	NA
TGTGCCAGCAGCCGAGCGGGAGGACGCACTGATACGCAGTATTTT	CASSRAGGRTDTQYF	TRBV4-2	TRBJ2-3	NA	TRBD2
TGCGCCAGCAGGACCGGGACAGGTGGAGAAAAACTGTTTTTT	CASRTGTGGEKLFF	TRBV10-2	TRBJ1-4	NA	TRBD1
TGTGCCAGCAGCTTGGTTGGACTAGCAAGCAATGAGCAGTTCTTC	CASSLVGLASNEQFF	TRBV5-5	TRBJ2-1	NA	TRBD2
TGTGCCAGTAGGAACAGGGTTGAGGATCAGCCCCAGCATTTT	CASRNRVEDQPQHF	TRBV19	TRBJ1-5	NA	NA
TGTGCCAGCAGTTACTCTAGGGGCGCTGAAGCTTTCTTT	CASSYSRGAEAFF	TRBV6-5	TRBJ1-1	NA	NA
TGTGCCTGGAGTGTTCCACTAGCTCTGGGGGAGCAGTACTTC	CAWSVPLALGEQYF	TRBV30	TRBJ2-7	NA	NA
TGCGCCAGCAGCTTGGGGGACAGGGGATCTTTAGATACGCAGTATTTT	CASSLGDRGSLDTQYF	TRBV5-1	TRBJ2-3	NA	TRBD1
TGTGCCAGCAGCTTAATGGGGCCCGTAGACAATGAGCAGTTCTTC	CASSLMGPVDNEQFF	TRBV7-9	TRBJ2-1	NA	NA
TGTGCCAGCAGCGTAACCGGAGGTAATGAGCAGTTCTTC	CASSVTGGNEQFF	TRBV9	TRBJ2-1	NA	NA
TGTGCCTGGACTCTAGCGGGGGGGGTCAATGAGCAGTTCTTC	CAWTLAGGVNEQFF	TRBV30	TRBJ2-1	NA	TRBD2
TGCGCCAGCAGTGCCGGGACACTTTATGGCTACACCTTC	CASSAGTLYGYTF	TRBV10-2	TRBJ1-2	few	NA
TGTGCCTGGACACAATCACCAGGGTCCTATGGCTACACCTTC	CAWTQSPGSYGYTF	TRBV30	TRBJ1-2	NA	NA
TGTGCCAGCAGCTTAGAACCGGGGACATTTTTCTACGAGCAGTACTTC	CASSLEPGTFFYEQYF	TRBV7-6	TRBJ2-7	NA	NA
TGTGCCAGCAGTTTATCTCAGGGACCGAGCGGGGACGAGCAGTACTTC	CASSLSQGPSGDEQYF	TRBV28	TRBJ2-7	NA	TRBD2
TGTGCCAGCCAGCGGGACCACAATGAGCAGTTCTTC	CASQRDHNEQFF	TRBV2	TRBJ2-1	NA	TRBD2
TGTGCCAGCAGTGGGACAGGGGGCGCCCGGTATGGCTACACCTTC	CASSGTGGARYGYTF	TRBV2	TRBJ1-2	NA	TRBD1
TGTGCCAGCAGCTCCGCCGGGACAGGGGCCTACGAGCAGTACTTC	CASSSAGTGAYEQYF	TRBV13	TRBJ2-7	NA	TRBD1